The 10 T cell receptor beta chains given below trace back to one sample, sequenced in a study of blood T cells in healthy people across ages. Next came a second PCR, run for roughly 6 to 11 cycles, which used a sample-barcoded 5' primer along with a J-beta primer mix. A single record per CDR3 protein comes from TCRdb applying MiXCR to the 5' RACE reads. The sample includes around 870,000 distinct CDR3 sequences, 29% of them seen just once. Material for sequencing was blood. The source is a woman aged 80 or over in good health.

This clonotype was recorded at least ten times. The V call is TRBV7-2, the J call TRBJ1-2; a possible D gene is TRBD1 (6 bases). Trimming left V 1 base short and J 8 bases short, with 11 bases between. Per the germline V gene, CDR1 is SGHTA and CDR2 is FQGNSA. The CDR3 totals 13 residues. CDR3 region: CASSLGGGEGYTF. CDR3 DNA: TGTGCCAGCAGCTTAGGAGGGGGGGAAGGCTACACCTTC. The variable domain in full, with the rest retrieved from reference TRBV7-2 and TRBJ1-2, is GAGVSQSPSNKVTEKGKDVELRCDPISGHTALYWYRQSLGQGLEFLIYFQGNSAPDKSGLPSDRFSAERTGGSVSTLTIQRTQQEDSAVYLCASSLGGGEGYTFGSGTRLTVV.

Comment on this clonotype: With a much larger clone just one base away, this may be a read error. The chain is built from TRBV12-3 or TRBV12-4 and TRBJ2-4; TRBD1 aligns across 9 bases. This CDR3 has 14 residues. Trimming cost V 7 bases and J 12 bases; bases outside gene matches: 13. For the CDR3, the DNA is TGTGCCAGCACCCCGGGACAGGGCTGGACCACTCAGTACTTC. Its protein product is CASTPGQGWTTQYF.

The genes are TRBV5-1 and TRBJ1-6, with 7 bases matching TRBD1. V trimming: 2 bases; J trimming: 7 bases; junction bases outside the gene matches: 6. Germline loops: CDR1 SGHRS, CDR2 YFSETQ. The CDR3 spans 15 residues. The CDR3 DNA is TGCGCCAGCAGCTTTACGTCAGGGGGAAATTCACCCCTCCACTTT. Translated, it gives CASSFTSGGNSPLHF.

A few counts support this clonotype. This may be a read error: a much more frequent sequence differs by one nucleotide. V gene TRBV20-1 combines with J gene TRBJ2-3, with 9 nucleotides matching TRBD2. Germline V CDR1 and CDR2: DFQATT, SNEGSKA (reference sequence). After removal of 1 base from V and 1 base from J, the junction contained 6 bases not matched to a gene. This CDR3 comprises 16 residues. The CDR3 DNA sequence: TGCAGTGCTAGAGCGTCTAGCGGGGAGGGCACAGATACGCAGTATTTT. Its translation is CSARASSGEGTDTQYF.

V gene TRBV20-1 combines with J gene TRBJ1-1; D call uncertain. The CDR3 is 13 amino acids. V shed 5 bases and J shed 4 bases, with 14 bases lying between them. Per germline, CDR1 DFQATT and CDR2 SNEGSKA (reference sequence). CDR3 amino acids: CSAVVRGGTEAFF. In nucleotides, the CDR3 is TGCAGTGCTGTAGTGCGGGGAGGCACTGAAGCTTTCTTT.

The chain is built from TRBV2 and TRBJ2-1; D ambiguous. Trimming pared 7 bases from V and 7 bases from J, leaving 8 bases between. The CDR3 length is 11 residues. CDR1 and CDR2 from the germline V gene are SNHLY and FYNNEI. CDR3 protein: CASKPENEQFF. CDR3 nucleotides: TGTGCCAGCAAACCGGAGAATGAGCAGTTCTTC.

With regard to this clonotype: A clone one base away is much larger, so this may be a read error. This chain joins TRBV7-9 and TRBJ2-3; D is perhaps TRBD2 (6 bases). The germline gives CDR1 SEHNR, CDR2 FQNEAQ (reference sequence). The CDR3 extends over 12 amino acids. DNA of the CDR3: TGTGCCGGCAGAGGGACTACAGATACGCAGTATTTT. Its translation: CAGRGTTDTQYF.

The chain uses TRBV27 and TRBJ2-1; D is perhaps TRBD2 (5 bases). V lost 5 bases and J 7 bases, leaving 21 bases between the germline ends. From germline, CDR1 is MNHEY and CDR2 SMNVEV (reference sequence). The length of the CDR3 is 16 residues. The CDR3 DNA is TGTGCCAGCAGTGATAGCGATGCGACTCCCACGAATGAGCAGTTCTTC. It encodes CASSDSDATPTNEQFF.

Of note for this clonotype: Compared with germline, one end of the junction differs, possibly owing to a read error. The gene calls are TRBV4-2 and TRBJ2-3, with D unclear. CDR1 LGHNA and CDR2 YNFKEQ come from the germline V gene. CDR3 size: 12 residues. The CDR3: CAGSQDGPTQYF. Here the CDR3 DNA reads TGTGCCGGCAGCCAAGACGGGCCTACGCAGTATTTT.

This clonotype occurred many times. The chain is built from TRBV20-1 and TRBJ2-7; D is unclear. The CDR3 has 12 residues. The V end lost 0 bases, the J end lost 3 bases, and 6 bases lay between the germline ends. Per germline, CDR1 DFQATT and CDR2 SNEGSKA (reference sequence). The CDR3 sequence: CSARDQFYEQYF. The CDR3, as DNA: TGCAGTGCTAGAGACCAGTTCTACGAGCAGTACTTC.